The entry below gives a single T cell receptor (beta chain) sequence along with its context. Its antigen is currently unknown. The data originate from a study of cytomegalovirus exposure and HLA in healthy donors. Germline V CDR1 and CDR2: LNHNV, YYDKDF (reference sequence). V was cut by 3 bases and J by 4 bases, with 16 bases left in between. The length of the CDR3 is 16 residues. The primer mix had 60 Vbeta and 13 Jbeta primers. Here immunoSEQ multiplex PCR was the method, and the copy in TCRdb shows in-frame clones only, minus some. Here the sample spans about 170,000 clones, 70% to 80% being singletons. Study conclusions and caveats: When the data were analyzed later, several of the most significant clusters appeared to be linked to common viral pathogens.

The sequenced sample consisted of PBMCs. The TCR sequence derives from a woman aged 45 to 65 in good health and CMV-seronegative. This chain joins TRBV15 and TRBJ2-4, with a possible D match to TRBD1 (6 bases). The CDR3 sequence is CATSSYRETPKNIQYF. Written as DNA, the CDR3 is TGTGCCACCAGCAGTTACAGGGAGACCCCGAAAAACATTCAGTACTTC.